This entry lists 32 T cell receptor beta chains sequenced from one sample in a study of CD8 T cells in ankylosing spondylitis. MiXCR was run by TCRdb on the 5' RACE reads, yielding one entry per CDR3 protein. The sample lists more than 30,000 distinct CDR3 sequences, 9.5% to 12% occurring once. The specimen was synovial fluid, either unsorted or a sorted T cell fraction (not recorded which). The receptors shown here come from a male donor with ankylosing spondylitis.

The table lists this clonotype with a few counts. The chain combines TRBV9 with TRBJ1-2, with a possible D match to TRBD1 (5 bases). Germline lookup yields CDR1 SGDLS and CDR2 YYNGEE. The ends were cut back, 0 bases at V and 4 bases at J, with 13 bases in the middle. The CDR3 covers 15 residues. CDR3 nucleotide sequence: TGTGCCAGCAGCGTAGATGGGACGGACTTCTATGGCTACACCTTC. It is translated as CASSVDGTDFYGYTF.

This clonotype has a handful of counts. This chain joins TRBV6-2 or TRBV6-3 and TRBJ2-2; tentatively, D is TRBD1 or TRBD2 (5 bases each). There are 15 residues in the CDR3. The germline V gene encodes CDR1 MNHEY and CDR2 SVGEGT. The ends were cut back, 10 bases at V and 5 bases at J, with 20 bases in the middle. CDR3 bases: TGTGCCATCAAGAGTCCGGGACCCGAAACCGGGGAGCTGTTTTTT. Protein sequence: CAIKSPGPETGELFF.

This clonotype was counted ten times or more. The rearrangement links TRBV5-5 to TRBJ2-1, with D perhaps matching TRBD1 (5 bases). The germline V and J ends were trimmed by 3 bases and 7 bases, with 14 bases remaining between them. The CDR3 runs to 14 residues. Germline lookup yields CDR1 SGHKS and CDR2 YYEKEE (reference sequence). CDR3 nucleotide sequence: TGTGCCAGCAGCTATCAGGGCCCTCGGAATGAGCAGTTCTTC. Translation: CASSYQGPRNEQFF.

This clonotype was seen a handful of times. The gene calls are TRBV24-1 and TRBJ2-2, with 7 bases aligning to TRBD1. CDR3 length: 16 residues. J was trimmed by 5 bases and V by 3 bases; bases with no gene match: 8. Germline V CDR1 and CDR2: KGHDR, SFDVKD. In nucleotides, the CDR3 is TGTGCCACCAGTGATCCTCGGACAGGATTGACCGGGGAGCTGTTTTTT. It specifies CATSDPRTGLTGELFF.

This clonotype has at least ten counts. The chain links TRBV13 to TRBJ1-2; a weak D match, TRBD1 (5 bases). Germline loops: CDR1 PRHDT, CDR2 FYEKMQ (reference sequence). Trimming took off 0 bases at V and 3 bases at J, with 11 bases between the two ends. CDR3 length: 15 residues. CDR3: CASSLGSGGDYGYTF. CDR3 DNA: TGTGCCAGCAGCTTAGGCAGCGGGGGTGACTATGGCTACACCTTC.

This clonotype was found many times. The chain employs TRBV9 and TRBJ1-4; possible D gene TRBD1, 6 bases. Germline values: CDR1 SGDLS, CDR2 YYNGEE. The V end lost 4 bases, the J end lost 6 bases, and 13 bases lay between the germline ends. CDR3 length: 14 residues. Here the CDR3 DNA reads TGTGCCAGCAGCCCAAGACAGGACGATGAAAAACTGTTTTTT. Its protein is CASSPRQDDEKLFF.

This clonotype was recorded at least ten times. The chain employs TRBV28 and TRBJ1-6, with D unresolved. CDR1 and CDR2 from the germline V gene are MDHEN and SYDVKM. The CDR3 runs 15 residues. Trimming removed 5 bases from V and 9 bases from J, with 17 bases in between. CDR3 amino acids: CASSPFQWASSPLHF. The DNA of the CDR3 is TGTGCCAGCAGTCCGTTCCAGTGGGCTAGTTCACCCCTCCACTTT. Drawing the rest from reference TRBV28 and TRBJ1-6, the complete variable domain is DVKVTQSSRYLVKRTGEKVFLECVQDMDHENMFWYRQDPGLGLRLIYFSYDVKMKEKGDIPEGYSVSREKKERFSLILESASTNQTSMYLCASSPFQWASSPLHFGNGTRLTVT.

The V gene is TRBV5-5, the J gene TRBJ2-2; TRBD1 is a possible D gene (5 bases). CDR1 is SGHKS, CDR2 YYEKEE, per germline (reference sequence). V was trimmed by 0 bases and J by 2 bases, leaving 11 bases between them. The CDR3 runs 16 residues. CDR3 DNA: TGTGCCAGCAGCTTGGATGCCAGGGCCAACACCGGGGAGCTGTTTTTT. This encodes CASSLDARANTGELFF.

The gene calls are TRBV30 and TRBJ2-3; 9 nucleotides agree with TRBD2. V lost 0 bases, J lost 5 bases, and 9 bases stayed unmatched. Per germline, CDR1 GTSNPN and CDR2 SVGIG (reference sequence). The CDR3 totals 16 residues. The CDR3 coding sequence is TGTGCCTGGAGTGTTTTAGCGGGAGAGGGGCGAGATACGCAGTATTTT. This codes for CAWSVLAGEGRDTQYF.

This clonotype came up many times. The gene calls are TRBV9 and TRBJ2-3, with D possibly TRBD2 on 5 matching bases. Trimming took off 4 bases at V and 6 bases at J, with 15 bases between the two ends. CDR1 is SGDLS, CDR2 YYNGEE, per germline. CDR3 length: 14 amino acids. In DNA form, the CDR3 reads TGTGCCAGCAGCTCCCAGCGGTACTGGGATACGCAGTATTTT. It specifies CASSSQRYWDTQYF.

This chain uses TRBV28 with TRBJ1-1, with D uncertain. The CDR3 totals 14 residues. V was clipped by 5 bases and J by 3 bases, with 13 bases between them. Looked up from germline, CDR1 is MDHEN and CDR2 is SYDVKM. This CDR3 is CASSPNLRHTEAFF. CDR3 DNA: TGTGCCAGCAGTCCCAACCTACGTCACACTGAAGCTTTCTTT. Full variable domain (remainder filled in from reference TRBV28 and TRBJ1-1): DVKVTQSSRYLVKRTGEKVFLECVQDMDHENMFWYRQDPGLGLRLIYFSYDVKMKEKGDIPEGYSVSREKKERFSLILESASTNQTSMYLCASSPNLRHTEAFFGQGTRLTVV.

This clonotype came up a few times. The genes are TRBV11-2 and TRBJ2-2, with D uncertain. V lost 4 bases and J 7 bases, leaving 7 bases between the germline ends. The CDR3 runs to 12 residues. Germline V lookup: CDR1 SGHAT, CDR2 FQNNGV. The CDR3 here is CASSSSIGELFF. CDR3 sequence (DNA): TGTGCCAGCAGCTCTTCAATCGGGGAGCTGTTTTTT.

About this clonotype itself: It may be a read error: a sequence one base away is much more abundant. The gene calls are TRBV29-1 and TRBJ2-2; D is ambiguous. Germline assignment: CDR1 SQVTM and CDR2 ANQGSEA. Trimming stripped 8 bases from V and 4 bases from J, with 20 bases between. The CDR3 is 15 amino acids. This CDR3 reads CSIFVLGESTGELFF. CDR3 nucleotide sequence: TGCAGCATCTTCGTTCTCGGCGAGAGCACCGGGGAGCTGTTTTTT.

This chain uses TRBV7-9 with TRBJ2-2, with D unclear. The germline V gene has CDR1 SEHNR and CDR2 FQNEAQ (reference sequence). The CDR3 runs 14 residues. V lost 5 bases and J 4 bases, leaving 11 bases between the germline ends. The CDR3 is CASSARSSTGELFF. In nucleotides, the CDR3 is TGTGCCAGCAGCGCCAGGAGTTCCACCGGGGAGCTGTTTTTT.

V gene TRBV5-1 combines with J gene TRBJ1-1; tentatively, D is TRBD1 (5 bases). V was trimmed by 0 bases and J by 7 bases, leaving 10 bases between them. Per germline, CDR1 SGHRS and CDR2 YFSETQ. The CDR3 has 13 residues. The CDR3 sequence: CASSLAPDSEAFF. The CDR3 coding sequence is TGCGCCAGCAGCTTGGCCCCAGACAGTGAAGCTTTCTTT.

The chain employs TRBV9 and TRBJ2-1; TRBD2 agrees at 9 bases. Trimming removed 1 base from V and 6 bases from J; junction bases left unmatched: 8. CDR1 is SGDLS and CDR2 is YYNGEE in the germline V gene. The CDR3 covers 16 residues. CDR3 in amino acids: CASSVRLAGIGNEQFF. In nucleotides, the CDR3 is TGTGCCAGCAGCGTACGTCTAGCGGGGATCGGCAATGAGCAGTTCTTC. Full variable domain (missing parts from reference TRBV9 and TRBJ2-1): DSGVTQTPKHLITATGQRVTLRCSPRSGDLSVYWYQQSLDQGLQFLIQYYNGEERAKGNILERFSAQQFPDLHSELNLSSLELGDSALYFCASSVRLAGIGNEQFFGPGTRLTVL.

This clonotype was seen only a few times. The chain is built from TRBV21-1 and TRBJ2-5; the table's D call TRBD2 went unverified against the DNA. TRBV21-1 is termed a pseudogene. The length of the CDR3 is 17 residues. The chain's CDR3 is CASRRLARHPHQETQYF. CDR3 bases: TGTGCCAGCCGAAGACTAGCGAGGCACCCTCATCAAGAGACCCAGTACTTC.

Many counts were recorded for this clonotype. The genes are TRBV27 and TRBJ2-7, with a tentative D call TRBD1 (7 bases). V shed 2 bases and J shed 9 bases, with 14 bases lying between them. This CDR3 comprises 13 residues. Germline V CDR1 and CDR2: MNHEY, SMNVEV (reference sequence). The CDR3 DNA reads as TGTGCCAGCAGTTTAGGGGCAGGGGGGCCGCAGTACTTC. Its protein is CASSLGAGGPQYF.

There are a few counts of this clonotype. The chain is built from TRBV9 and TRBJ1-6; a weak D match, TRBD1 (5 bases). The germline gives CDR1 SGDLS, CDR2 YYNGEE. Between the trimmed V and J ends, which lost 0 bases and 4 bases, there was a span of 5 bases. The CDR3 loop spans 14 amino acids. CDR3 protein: CASSVGGYNSPLHF. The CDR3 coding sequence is TGTGCCAGCAGCGTAGGGGGGTATAATTCACCCCTCCACTTT.

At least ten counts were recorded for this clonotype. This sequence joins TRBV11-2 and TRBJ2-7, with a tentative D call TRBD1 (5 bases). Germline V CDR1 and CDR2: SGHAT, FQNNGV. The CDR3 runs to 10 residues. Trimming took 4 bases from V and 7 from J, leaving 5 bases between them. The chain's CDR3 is CASSSGEQYF. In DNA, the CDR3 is TGTGCCAGCAGCTCAGGGGAGCAGTACTTC.

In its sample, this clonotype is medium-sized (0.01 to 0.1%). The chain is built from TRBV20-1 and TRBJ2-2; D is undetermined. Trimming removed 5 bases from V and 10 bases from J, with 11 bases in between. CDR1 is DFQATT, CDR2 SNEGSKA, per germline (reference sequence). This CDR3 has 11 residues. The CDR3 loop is CSAFYSAELFF. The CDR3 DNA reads TGCAGTGCTTTTTACTCAGCGGAGCTGTTTTTT.

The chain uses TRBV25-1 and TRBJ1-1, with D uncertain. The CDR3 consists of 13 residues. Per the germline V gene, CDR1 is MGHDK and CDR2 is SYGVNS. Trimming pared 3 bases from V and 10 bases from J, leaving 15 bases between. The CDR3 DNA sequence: TGTGCCAGCAGTGAGGCGGGCCTCCGAAGAGCTTTCTTT. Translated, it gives CASSEAGLRRAFF.

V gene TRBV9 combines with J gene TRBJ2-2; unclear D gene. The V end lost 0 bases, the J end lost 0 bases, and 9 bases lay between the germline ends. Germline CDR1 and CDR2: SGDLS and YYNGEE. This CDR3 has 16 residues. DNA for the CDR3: TGTGCCAGCAGCGTAGGGTACGAAGCGAACACCGGGGAGCTGTTTTTT. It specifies CASSVGYEANTGELFF.

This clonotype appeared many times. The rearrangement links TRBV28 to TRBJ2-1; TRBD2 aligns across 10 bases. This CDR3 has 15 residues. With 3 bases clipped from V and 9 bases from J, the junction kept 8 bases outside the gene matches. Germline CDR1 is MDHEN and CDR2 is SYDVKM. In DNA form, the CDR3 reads TGTGCCAGCAGTTTGAAACTAGCGGGGACCAGTGAGCAGTTCTTC. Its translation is CASSLKLAGTSEQFF.

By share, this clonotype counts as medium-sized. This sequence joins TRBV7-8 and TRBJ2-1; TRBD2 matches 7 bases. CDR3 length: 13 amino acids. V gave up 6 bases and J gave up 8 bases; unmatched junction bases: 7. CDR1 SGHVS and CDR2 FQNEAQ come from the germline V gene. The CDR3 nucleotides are TGTGCCAGCAGGACTTGGGGGGGTGATGAGCAGTTCTTC. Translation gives CASRTWGGDEQFF. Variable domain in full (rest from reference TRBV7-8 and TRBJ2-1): GAGVSQSPRYKVAKRGQDVALRCDPISGHVSLFWYQQALGQGPEFLTYFQNEAQLDKSGLPSDRFFAERPEGSVSTLKIQRTQQEDSAVYLCASRTWGGDEQFFGPGTRLTVL.

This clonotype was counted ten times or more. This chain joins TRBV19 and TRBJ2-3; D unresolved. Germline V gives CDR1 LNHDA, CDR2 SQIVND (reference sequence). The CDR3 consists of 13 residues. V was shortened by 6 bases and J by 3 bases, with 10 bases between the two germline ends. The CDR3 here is CASSQERTDTQYF. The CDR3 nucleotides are TGTGCCAGTAGCCAAGAGAGGACAGATACGCAGTATTTT.

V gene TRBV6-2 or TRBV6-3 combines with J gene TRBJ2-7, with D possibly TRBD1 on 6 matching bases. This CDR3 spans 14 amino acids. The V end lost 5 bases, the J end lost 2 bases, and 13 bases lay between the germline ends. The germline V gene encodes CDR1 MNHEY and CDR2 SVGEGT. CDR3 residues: CASSPRDNTYEQYF. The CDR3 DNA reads TGTGCCAGCAGTCCCCGGGACAACACCTACGAGCAGTACTTC.

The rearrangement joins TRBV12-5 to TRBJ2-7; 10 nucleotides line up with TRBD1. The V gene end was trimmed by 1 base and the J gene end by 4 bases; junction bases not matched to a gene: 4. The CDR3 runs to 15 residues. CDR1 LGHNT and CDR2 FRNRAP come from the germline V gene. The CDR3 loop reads CASGLAGTGVYEQYF. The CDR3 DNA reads TGTGCTAGTGGTTTGGCCGGGACAGGGGTTTACGAGCAGTACTTC.

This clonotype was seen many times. In DNA form, the CDR3 reads TGTGCCACCAGTGATAGGGCTAGCGGGAGTAGCAATGAGCAGTTCTTC. Residues: CATSDRASGSSNEQFF. This chain connects TRBV24-1 to TRBJ2-1; 10 positions agree with TRBD2. Germline V gives CDR1 KGHDR, CDR2 SFDVKD. J was trimmed by 6 bases and V by 3 bases; bases with no gene match: 7. The CDR3 length is 16 residues.

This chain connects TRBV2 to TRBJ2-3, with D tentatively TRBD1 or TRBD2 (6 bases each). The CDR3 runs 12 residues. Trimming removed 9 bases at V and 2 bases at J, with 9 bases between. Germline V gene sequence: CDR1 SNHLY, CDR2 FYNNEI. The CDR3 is CARRGDTDTQYF. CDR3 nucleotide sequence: TGTGCCAGAAGGGGGGACACAGATACGCAGTATTTT.

The CDR3 DNA sequence: TGCGCCAGCAGCCTACCGGACAGGGCCTACGAGCAGTACTTC. It yields the protein CASSLPDRAYEQYF. The chain carries TRBV5-1 and TRBJ2-7; 8 nucleotides align to TRBD1. There are 14 residues in the CDR3. Germline CDR1 SGHRS, CDR2 YFSETQ. The V and J ends lost 4 bases and 2 bases, in that order; junction bases with no gene match: 5.

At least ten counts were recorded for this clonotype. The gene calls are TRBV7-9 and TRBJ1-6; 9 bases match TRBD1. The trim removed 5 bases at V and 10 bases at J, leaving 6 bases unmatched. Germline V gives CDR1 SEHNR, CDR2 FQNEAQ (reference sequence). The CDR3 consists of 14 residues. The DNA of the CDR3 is TGTGCCAGCAGCGGGACAGGGAGTTACTCACCCCTCCACTTT. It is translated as CASSGTGSYSPLHF.